Shown below are 19 T cell receptor beta chains from a single sample sequenced in a study of monozygotic twins with inflammatory bowel disease. From its re-call of the 5' RACE reads, TCRdb lists each CDR3 protein once, without DNA. In all, the sample yields around 380,000 distinct CDR3 sequences. Sequencing used blood. The receptors were sampled from a human donor with ulcerative colitis or Crohn's disease, or a healthy co-twin of an affected twin (not recorded which).

The rearrangement joins TRBV5-5 to TRBJ1-2. Germline-derived CDR1 and CDR2 are SGHKS and YYEKEE (reference sequence). The CDR3 loop spans 18 amino acids. CDR3 sequence: CASSLVGPWQKNNYGYTF.

This rearrangement joins TRBV5-1 to TRBJ2-7; TCRdb's D call, TRBD2, is unchecked because there is no DNA. Germline assignment: CDR1 SGHRS and CDR2 YFSETQ. The CDR3 covers 16 residues. The CDR3 loop reads CASSSNPTGPGLEQYF.

The chain employs TRBV9 and TRBJ1-3. The CDR3 extends over 15 amino acids. From germline, CDR1 is SGDLS and CDR2 YYNGEE. CDR3 region: CASSSERENGNTIYF.

The rearrangement joins TRBV28 to TRBJ2-3; TCRdb lists TRBD2, though no DNA is available to test this call. Germline CDR1 is MDHEN and CDR2 is SYDVKM. The CDR3 has 16 residues. CDR3 protein: CASSFGEYHMTDTQYF.

V and J are TRBV10-3 and TRBJ1-2. CDR3 length: 15 amino acids. Germline V lookup: CDR1 ENHRY, CDR2 SYGVKD. The chain's CDR3 is CAISESSAVNYGYTF.

The V gene is TRBV20-1, the J gene TRBJ2-5; TCRdb indicates TRBD2, and absent DNA this call remains unverified. Per the germline V gene, CDR1 is DFQATT and CDR2 is SNEGSKA (reference sequence). The CDR3 has 14 residues. The CDR3 region is CSARDWSGIETQYF.

The V call is TRBV20-1, the J call TRBJ2-7; TCRdb selects TRBD1, and the lack of DNA leaves this call unchecked. The V gene's germline CDR1 is DFQATT and CDR2 SNEGSKA (reference sequence). This CDR3 is built from 14 residues. This chain's CDR3 is CGASKVDRVYEQYF.

CDR3 protein: CASSPRFAVGTTDTQYF. The chain is built from TRBV5-1 and TRBJ2-3; lacking DNA, the TRBD1 call made by TCRdb goes unchecked. Germline loops: CDR1 SGHRS, CDR2 YFSETQ. The CDR3 totals 17 residues.

The chain is built from TRBV20-1 and TRBJ2-3; TCRdb picks TRBD1, but there is no DNA to check that call. The germline V gene encodes CDR1 DFQATT and CDR2 SNEGSKA (reference sequence). CDR3 length: 12 amino acids. The CDR3 is CSGGDKADTQYF.

The V and J genes are TRBV19 and TRBJ2-1; the TRBD2 assignment by TCRdb is unverifiable without DNA. The CDR3 is 15 residues long. Germline CDR1 and CDR2: LNHDA and SQIVND (reference sequence). The CDR3 loop is CASSINSGWYNEQFF.

The rearrangement links TRBV12-3 or TRBV12-4 to TRBJ1-5. The CDR3 consists of 14 residues. CDR3 residues: CASSLGVGNQPQHF.

This rearrangement joins TRBV7-6 to TRBJ2-6; the D call from TCRdb, TRBD2, cannot be confirmed without DNA. Looked up from germline, CDR1 is SGHVS and CDR2 is FNYEAQ. The CDR3 sequence is 15 residues long. The CDR3 reads CASSLAGPGANVLTF.

This chain joins TRBV28 and TRBJ1-2; as DNA is missing, the TRBD1 call by TCRdb cannot be tested. Per germline, CDR1 MDHEN and CDR2 SYDVKM. This CDR3 spans 17 amino acids. The CDR3 region is CASSPPQGAKRLDGYTF.

The V and J genes are TRBV7-2 and TRBJ1-5. Germline V gene data show CDR1 as SGHTA and CDR2 as FQGNSA. The CDR3 totals 13 residues. The CDR3 sequence: CASSARRGGPQHF.

This CDR3 is CASSQDRGGSSYNEQFF. The chain combines TRBV4-3 with TRBJ2-1; the D call of TRBD1 rests on TCRdb alone, since no DNA is present to check it. CDR1 is LGHNA and CDR2 is YSLEER in the germline V gene. The CDR3 totals 17 residues.

V and J are TRBV4-3 and TRBJ1-5; TCRdb lists TRBD1, though no DNA is available to test this call. The CDR3 extends over 13 amino acids. Germline assignment: CDR1 LGHNA and CDR2 YSLEER. The CDR3 loop reads CASSQGLNQPQHF.

The rearrangement links TRBV20-1 to TRBJ1-5; TCRdb gives TRBD1 as the D gene, but with no DNA this cannot be confirmed. The length of the CDR3 is 14 residues. Germline assignment: CDR1 DFQATT and CDR2 SNEGSKA (reference sequence). The CDR3: CSALRGGAGEPQHF.

This rearrangement joins TRBV28 to TRBJ2-3; TCRdb outputs TRBD1, but without DNA this stays unchecked. This CDR3 is built from 12 residues. The germline V gene encodes CDR1 MDHEN and CDR2 SYDVKM. The CDR3 sequence is CASSFPLGTQYF. The full variable domain, in which reference TRBV28 and TRBJ2-3 provide the parts outside the CDR3, is DVKVTQSSRYLVKRTGEKVFLECVQDMDHENMFWYRQDPGLGLRLIYFSYDVKMKEKGDIPEGYSVSREKKERFSLILESASTNQTSMYLCASSFPLGTQYFGPGTRLTVL.

The J gene is TRBJ2-7, the V gene TRBV5-1; TCRdb's D call of TRBD2 is untestable without DNA. Germline values: CDR1 SGHRS, CDR2 YFSETQ. The CDR3 runs to 16 residues. This CDR3 is CASSSTRTSGTHEQYF.